The source of this TCR beta chain is a study of cytomegalovirus exposure and HLA in healthy donors. Turning to the study itself: As released early, the data held about 85 million unique TCRs from HLA-typed donors.

A few counts support this clone. Its antigen is still unknown. Broader study findings: Several V segments, TRBV6-2 and TRBV6-3 among them, could not be told apart and were dropped. The HLA-A and HLA-B alleles of most subjects were reportedly predicted accurately from TCR beta sequences.

Germline V lookup: CDR1 KGHSH, CDR2 LQKENI. The V gene lost 6 bases and the J gene lost 1 base, with 9 bases spanning the gap. The CDR3 length is 13 residues. The PCR employed 60 Vbeta primers together with 13 Jbeta primers. Data came from immunoSEQ multiplex PCR; TCRdb stores just in-frame clones and leaves some out. The sample includes under 150,000 clones, under 85% seen only once; the top ten take about 0.97%. The source material was PBMCs. The TCR originated in a man in his late teens or twenties in good health and CMV-seronegative. The V and J genes are TRBV18 and TRBJ1-2; no clear D gene. The CDR3 here is CASSPERNYGYTF. In DNA form, the CDR3 reads TGTGCCAGCTCCCCGGAGCGTAACTATGGCTACACCTTC.